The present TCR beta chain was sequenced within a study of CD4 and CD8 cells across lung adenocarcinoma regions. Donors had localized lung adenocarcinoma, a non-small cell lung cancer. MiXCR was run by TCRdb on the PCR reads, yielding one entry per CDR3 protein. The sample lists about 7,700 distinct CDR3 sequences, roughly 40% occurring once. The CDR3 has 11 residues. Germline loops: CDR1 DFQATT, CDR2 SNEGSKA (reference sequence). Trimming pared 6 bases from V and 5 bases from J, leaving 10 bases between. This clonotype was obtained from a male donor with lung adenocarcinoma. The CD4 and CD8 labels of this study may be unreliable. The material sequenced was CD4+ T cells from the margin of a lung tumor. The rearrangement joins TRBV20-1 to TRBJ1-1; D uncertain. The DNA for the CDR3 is TGCAGTGCGTCGGTCCCGACTGAAGCTTTCTTT. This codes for CSASVPTEAFF.